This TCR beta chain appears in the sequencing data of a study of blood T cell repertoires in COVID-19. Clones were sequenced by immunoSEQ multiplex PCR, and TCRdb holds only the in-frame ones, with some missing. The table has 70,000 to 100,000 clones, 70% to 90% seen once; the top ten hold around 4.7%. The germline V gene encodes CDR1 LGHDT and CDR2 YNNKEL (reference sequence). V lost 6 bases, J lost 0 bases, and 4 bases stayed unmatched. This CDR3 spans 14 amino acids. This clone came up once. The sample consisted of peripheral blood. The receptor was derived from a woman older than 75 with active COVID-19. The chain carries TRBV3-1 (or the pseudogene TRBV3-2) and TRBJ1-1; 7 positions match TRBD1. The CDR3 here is CASRNTGVNTEAFF. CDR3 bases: TGTGCCAGCAGGAACACAGGGGTGAACACTGAAGCTTTCTTT.